This T cell receptor beta chain was profiled in a study of blood T cells in healthy people across ages. The authors ran a second PCR of about 6 to 11 cycles using a sample-barcoded 5' primer and a J-beta primer mix. TCRdb recomputed calls from the 5' RACE reads with MiXCR, one row per CDR3 protein. The table records roughly 700,000 distinct CDR3 sequences, roughly 25% of them present only once. Germline CDR1 reads SGHTA; CDR2 reads FQGNSA. Unmatched junction bases numbered 9, after V lost 5 bases and J lost 2 bases. The CDR3 totals 17 residues. This sample was also put to use in a study of T cells of mothers and their children. From that paper: The whole RNA yield was converted to cDNA, about 1.4 ug per 15 ul. Each mother gave over 8.5 million TCR beta CDR3 reads; each child, several million. Regardless of relatedness, pairs show thymic selection shaping TCR recombination output in a similar manner.

The gene calls are TRBV7-2 and TRBJ2-1, with TRBD2 matching 10 bases. The sequenced sample was blood. This receptor was identified in a boy younger than 18 in good health. CDR3 region: CASSTAVAGGTYNEQFF. The CDR3 DNA sequence: TGTGCCAGCAGCACGGCTGTAGCGGGGGGAACCTACAATGAGCAGTTCTTC.